These T cell receptor beta chains were read from a single sample in a study of blood T cell repertoires in COVID-19. The method was immunoSEQ multiplex PCR; TCRdb's version includes in-frame clones alone and lacks a portion of them. This sample has roughly 320,000 clones, with about 90% found just once. The source material was peripheral blood. These receptors came from a woman younger than 45 with COVID-19, enrolled during active disease. CDR3s include the opening cysteine and the closing phenylalanine or tryptophan. The D gene is left open where the match is weak. Expanded clones get a size class; other rows say once, few or many, or leave the size out.

.	TRBV3-1/TRBV3-2	15	TRBD1	TRBJ2-7	TGTGCCAGCAGCCAACCCGGGACAGGGGGGCGCGAGCAGTACTTC	CASSQPGTGGREQYF
.	TRBV11-3	14	TRBD1	TRBJ2-7	TGTGCCAGCAGCTGGACAGGGAGCTCCTACGAGCAGTACTTC	CASSWTGSSYEQYF
once	TRBV19	15	TRBD1	TRBJ1-2	TGTGCCAGTTTGGGACAGGGGGCGCGGACTTATGGCTACACCTTC	CASLGQGARTYGYTF
.	TRBV30	13	.	TRBJ1-1	TGTGCCTGGAGTGTCTCTCGGAACACTGAAGCTTTCTTT	CAWSVSRNTEAFF
.	TRBV11-3	14	.	TRBJ2-3	TGTGCCAGCAACCCTAGTACGGAAAGGGATACGCAGTATTTT	CASNPSTERDTQYF
.	TRBV11-3	18	TRBD2	TRBJ2-1	TGTGCCAGCAGCTTAGAGTCCCATAGTGGACTAGCGGCGAATGAGCAGTTCTTC	CASSLESHSGLAANEQFF
.	TRBV27	14	.	TRBJ1-2	TGTGCCAGCAGTTATACGACAGGAAGCTATGGCTACACCTTC	CASSYTTGSYGYTF
.	TRBV11-2	14	.	TRBJ1-4	TGTGCCAGCAGCTTAGAATCCCTAGATGAAAAACTGTTTTTT	CASSLESLDEKLFF
.	TRBV3-1/TRBV3-2	13	.	TRBJ1-1	TGTGCCAGCAGCCAATCGGGGGTGCCTGAAGCTTTCTTT	CASSQSGVPEAFF
once	TRBV7-9	14	.	TRBJ1-6	TGTGCCACCCCCTTGGGAGGGGTTAATTCACCCCTCCACTTT	CATPLGGVNSPLHF
.	TRBV6-5	13	.	TRBJ1-4	TGTGCCAGCGGATACGACAGCTTTGAAAAACTGTTTTTT	CASGYDSFEKLFF
once	TRBV6-2/TRBV6-3	13	TRBD1	TRBJ2-7	TGTGCCAGCAGCGGACAGGCGTCCTACGAGCAGTACTTC	CASSGQASYEQYF
.	TRBV6-5	14	TRBD1	TRBJ2-3	TGTGCCAGCAGTACAGGACAGGGGGCAGATACGCAGTATTTT	CASSTGQGADTQYF
.	TRBV5-4	15	TRBD2	TRBJ2-1	TGTGCCAGCAGCTTGGAACTAGCGGGGGGGCCCGAGCAGTTCTTC	CASSLELAGGPEQFF
once	TRBV4-1	12	TRBD1	TRBJ2-7	TGCGCCAGCCAGGGGGCCGGGTACGAGCAGTACTTC	CASQGAGYEQYF
.	TRBV11-2	14	.	TRBJ1-1	TGTGCCAGCAGCTTTAGAGGAGGGAGCTCTGAAGCTTTCTTT	CASSFRGGSSEAFF
.	TRBV5-4	16	TRBD1	TRBJ1-1	TGTGCCAGCAGCTTGGCCAGGGGGGCAAGTGGCACTGAAGCTTTCTTT	CASSLARGASGTEAFF
.	TRBV6-5	16	TRBD1	TRBJ1-2	TGTGCCAGCAGTTACTCCCGACAGGGATGGGGGTATGGCTACACCTTC	CASSYSRQGWGYGYTF
few	TRBV12-5	16	.	TRBJ1-2	TGTGCTAGTGGTTTGGTATTGGGCAGGGAGGGCTATGGCTACACCTTC	CASGLVLGREGYGYTF
.	TRBV6-1	16	.	TRBJ2-2	TGTGCCAGCAGTGAACGGGACTCTACGAACACCGGGGAGCTGTTTTTT	CASSERDSTNTGELFF
.	TRBV30	11	.	TRBJ2-1	TGTGCCTGGAGTGTAGGGACCGGGGGATTCTTC	CAWSVGTGGFF
.	TRBV24-1	13	TRBD2	TRBJ2-1	TGTGCCACCACGTGGGGGAGCGGGACTGAGCAGTTCTTC	CATTWGSGTEQFF
.	TRBV11-3	15	TRBD2	TRBJ2-5	TGTGCCAGCAGCCCACTGCGGGGGGCGAGGGAGACCCAGTACTTC	CASSPLRGARETQYF
.	TRBV6-2/TRBV6-3	13	.	TRBJ1-2	TGTGCCAGCAGTTTCCCAGGGGTCTATGGCTACACCTTC	CASSFPGVYGYTF
once	TRBV4-2	17	.	TRBJ1-2	TGTGCCAGCAGCCAAGATATGGGGACTACAGCTAACTATGGCTACACCTTC	CASSQDMGTTANYGYTF
.	TRBV6-2/TRBV6-3	15	.	TRBJ1-2	TGTGCCAGCAGTTATTTTGGGGGCTTTTACTATGGCTACACCTTC	CASSYFGGFYYGYTF
once	TRBV2	13	TRBD1	TRBJ1-1	TGTGCCAGCACTGGACAGGGTTGGCCGAGGGCTTTCTTT	CASTGQGWPRAFF
.	TRBV9	15	.	TRBJ1-2	TGTGCCAGCAGCGTAGATCACCGCAGGGACTATGGCTACACCTTC	CASSVDHRRDYGYTF
.	TRBV6-5	14	.	TRBJ2-5	TGTGCCAGCAATCAGGGGGGCGCGAAAGAGACCCAGTACTTC	CASNQGGAKETQYF
.	TRBV3-1/TRBV3-2	18	TRBD1	TRBJ2-1	TGTGCCAGCAGCCAATTTTGGTGGGACAGGGGGTTCTACAATGAGCAGTTCTTC	CASSQFWWDRGFYNEQFF
.	TRBV5-1	16	TRBD1	TRBJ2-5	TGCGCCAGCAGCCAATCGGGACAGGGGGTCGGTGAGACCCAGTACTTC	CASSQSGQGVGETQYF
.	TRBV10-1	14	TRBD1	TRBJ1-1	TGCGCCAGCAGAGCCGGGACAGGGGATGCTGAAGCTTTCTTT	CASRAGTGDAEAFF
.	TRBV6-5	15	.	TRBJ1-4	TGTGCCAGCAGCCAAGCGGGACGGATTAATGAAAAACTGTTTTTT	CASSQAGRINEKLFF
.	TRBV7-9	13	.	TRBJ1-5	TGTGCCAGCAGCTTAGCCGGGGATCAGCCCCAGCATTTT	CASSLAGDQPQHF
.	TRBV7-7	14	.	TRBJ1-1	TGTGCTAGCAGCCCTTTCGGGGGTGGCACTGAAGCTTTCTTT	CASSPFGGGTEAFF
few	TRBV19	13	.	TRBJ1-1	TGTGCCAGTAGTATAGGCGGGAACACTGAAGCTTTCTTT	CASSIGGNTEAFF
.	TRBV9	14	.	TRBJ2-5	TGTGCCAGCAGTTTAACTCAGGGATTGGAGACCCAGTACTTC	CASSLTQGLETQYF
.	TRBV25-1	15	TRBD2	TRBJ2-3	TGTGCCAGCAGCGACCCGGGGGGTCGCACAGATACGCAGTATTTT	CASSDPGGRTDTQYF
.	TRBV4-1	16	TRBD2	TRBJ2-5	TGCGCCAGCAGCCAAACCTCTAGCGGGGGGAAAGAGACCCAGTACTTC	CASSQTSSGGKETQYF
.	TRBV6-6	15	TRBD1	TRBJ1-2	TGTGCCAGCAGTTACCGACAGGGGGCGAACTATGGCTACACCTTC	CASSYRQGANYGYTF
.	TRBV9	16	.	TRBJ2-1	TGTGCCAGCAGCGTAGTTCCCCAGCGGAGATACAATGAGCAGTTCTTC	CASSVVPQRRYNEQFF
.	TRBV6-5	13	.	TRBJ1-6	TGTGCCACCTATCGAGGGATTGGGTCACCCCTCCACTTT	CATYRGIGSPLHF
.	TRBV12-5	16	.	TRBJ2-5	TGTGCTAGTGGTTTGGTACCCGTGCGGGGCCAAGAGACCCAGTACTTC	CASGLVPVRGQETQYF
.	TRBV12-3/TRBV12-4	13	TRBD1	TRBJ1-2	TGTGCCAGCAGTACCACCACAGGGGATGGCTACACCTTC	CASSTTTGDGYTF
.	TRBV5-1	15	.	TRBJ2-1	TGCGCCAGCAGTCCGAGTGGGGGGACCTACAATGAGCAGTTCTTC	CASSPSGGTYNEQFF
.	TRBV30	15	.	TRBJ1-2	TGTGCCTGGAGTGTATCTAGTGATCCTAACTATGGCTACACCTTC	CAWSVSSDPNYGYTF
.	TRBV2	15	.	TRBJ2-1	TGTGCCAGCAGTGATGTACAGGTCCGCTACAATGAGCAGTTCTTC	CASSDVQVRYNEQFF
.	TRBV6-5	13	.	TRBJ2-3	TGTGCCAGCACGAACAGGGGCACAGATACGCAGTATTTT	CASTNRGTDTQYF
.	TRBV2	11	.	TRBJ1-1	TGTGCCAGCCAACTGACAAAAAAAGCTTTCTTT	CASQLTKKAFF
.	TRBV4-3	17	.	TRBJ1-2	TGCGCCAGCAGCCAAGGATCGGCGACACCTATTAACTATGGCTACACCTTC	CASSQGSATPINYGYTF
.	TRBV6-5	13	TRBD1	TRBJ2-1	TGTGCCAGCAGTTACTCAGGGGGCTATGAGCAGTTCTTC	CASSYSGGYEQFF
.	TRBV4-1	16	.	TRBJ2-1	TGCGCCAGCAGCCCTCCCACGGGAGACCAATCGGGTGAGCAGTTCTTC	CASSPPTGDQSGEQFF
.	TRBV4-2	15	.	TRBJ1-3	TGTGCCAGCAGCCCGCACAGGAGCTCTGGAAACACCATATATTTT	CASSPHRSSGNTIYF